This T cell receptor beta chain was identified during a study of molecular identifiers for immune sequencing clone quantification (dated by TCRdb to 2016 to 2018). In terms of the full investigation: In a replicate experiment, RNA from roughly 18,000 or 92,000 naive CD8 T cells was split into five aliquots, four of which were sequenced. This methods study benchmarked molecular-identifier clustering-based TCR repertoire sequencing (MIDCIRS) and TCR RNA copy counting, using CD8 T cells to do so. The paper's findings and limits, for the study overall: Modeling gave about 3 recovered TCR RNA copies per cell versus approximately 10 by digital PCR, implying approximately 30% capture efficiency. In CMV-specific effector cells, clones with more than 20 RNA copies contained over 99% of molecules, whereas in naive cells such clones contained under 1% of molecules. The sizes of highly expanded clones could end up underestimated when identical TCR molecules share a barcode. The naive libraries included spiked-in Jurkat TCR RNA (approximately ten copies' worth), and this RNA is not part of the donor repertoire. When barcode sub-clustering was not used, chimeric consensus sequences inflated TCR diversity, with chimeras reaching as high as 47%. Spiked-in Jurkat TCR RNA equivalent to a single cell was reported to be detectable even among more than 900,000 naive CD8 T cells.

Library preparation was by PCR. Sequencing relied on a NextSeq 500. Bulk TCR libraries were made following a previously described method, with the TCR primers given in Table S5. Purification of total RNA was performed with the Qiagen AllPrep DNA/RNA kit. Before analysis, reads from multiple sequencing runs of the same library were pooled. On the study's bioinformatics: Reads were retained only if their TCR constant sequence matched exactly, and those retained reads were trimmed to 150 nt and grouped according to their 12-nt molecular barcodes. Within each barcode group, reads were sub-clustered at a 15% Levenshtein threshold, and quality-weighted consensus sequences were built per RNA molecule. Non-functional sequences were filtered out, along with any lower-count sequence sitting one edit away from another sequence. On the basis of fitting two negative binomial distributions, barcode sub-clusters with fewer than 20% of the maximum read count were discarded. The public reads were reprocessed in TCRdb via fastp at Q25 and MiXCR, keeping in-frame beta chains. Rows with a matching CDR3 protein are joined into one entry that keeps the most common DNA and genes. None of the V and J calls come from the authors' own analysis; TCRdb made them. This sample gives around 320,000 distinct CDR3 sequences in total; 24% of them show up just once. Around 0.7% of the sample comes from the top ten.

Reading from cysteine to phenylalanine, the CDR3 counts 15 amino acids. Here the CDR3 DNA is all that survives: 45 bases in frame from base 1. Trimmed from V: 4 bases; trimmed from J: 7 bases; junction bases lacking a gene match: 7. CDR1 LNHDA and CDR2 SQIVND are derived from the germline V gene (reference sequence). As to this clonotype: No cognate antigen has been identified for it. Within one base of it there is no much larger clone, and no base qualities were kept.

Libraries of naive CD8 T cells were built from anywhere between about 17,000 and 1,000,000 sorted cells, with 10%, 30% or 50% of the purified RNA used. On a BD FACSAria II, naive CD8 T cells were FACS-sorted as CD8+CD4-CCR7+CD45RA+ and collected into RLT Plus buffer. To test detection sensitivity, Jurkat RNA equivalent to about ten TCR copies was spiked into samples of about 19,000-1,000,000 naive CD8 T cells. Enrichment of CD8 T cells was done with RosetteSep CD8+ T Cell Enrichment Cocktail plus Ficoll-Paque, and ACK red cell lysis came afterward. Specimen: naive CD8+ T cells from blood, with Jurkat cell RNA spiked in. The cell subset or site label for this specimen denotes: FACS-sorted CD8+CD4-CCR7+CD45RA+ naive T cells. This chain is built from TRBV19 and TRBJ2-2; a stretch of 9 junction bases matches TRBD2. The clonotype was recovered from a human donor in good health. Some libraries in this study had Jurkat cell RNA spiked in. The DNA sequence is TGTGCCAGTAGTACCCGCGGGGGGGCGATCGGGGAGCTGTTTTTT. The translation is CASSTRGGAIGELFF.